This T cell receptor beta chain was captured by sequencing in a study of CD8 T cells in ankylosing spondylitis. TCRdb itself ran the 5' RACE reads through MiXCR, one entry per CDR3 protein. The sample shows around 13,000 distinct CDR3 sequences, 2.8% of them seen only once. V lost 0 bases and J lost 1, with 7 bases in between. The CDR3 loop spans 14 amino acids. CDR1 is SGDLS and CDR2 is YYNGEE in the germline V gene. This clonotype was observed many times. The source material was blood, either unsorted or a sorted T cell fraction (not recorded which). The sequence derives from a male donor with ankylosing spondylitis or in good health (not recorded which). The rearrangement joins TRBV9 to TRBJ1-1; D is undetermined. The CDR3 DNA sequence: TGTGCCAGCAGCGTAGCTGGCGAGAACACTGAAGCTTTCTTT. Its protein product is CASSVAGENTEAFF.